These 7 T cell receptor beta chains share one sample of origin, sequenced in a study of CD8 T cells in Susac syndrome (dated by TCRdb to between 2017 and 2020). The protocol used for the library was the immunoSEQ multiplex PCR assay. RNA was extracted using the RNeasy kit, and about 0.45 to 1 microgram was reverse transcribed with random hexamers. TCRdb redid the processing of the public reads, applying fastp at Q25 and MiXCR, and retained in-frame beta chains. A single entry per CDR3 protein holds the most common genes and DNA from its merged rows. Across this sample there are around 200,000 distinct CDR3 sequences, with roughly 94% seen only once. The top ten constitute approximately 0.08% of the sample. The source material was CD4+ T cells from PBMCs. The receptor source for this set is a human donor with multiple sclerosis.

V usage is TRBV20-1 and J usage is TRBJ2-1; 11 bases are a match to TRBD2. The J segment lost 7 bases and the V segment lost 3 bases, leaving 8 bases of the junction unmatched. The CDR3 is 15 residues long. Germline lookup yields CDR1 DFQATT and CDR2 SNEGSKA (reference sequence). Written as DNA, the CDR3 is TGCAGTGCTAGGGTTGTAGCGGGGGGGCTAAATGAGCAGTTCTTC. This encodes CSARVVAGGLNEQFF.

This chain joins TRBV20-1 and TRBJ1-6; 9 nucleotides match TRBD1. Germline V CDR1 and CDR2: DFQATT, SNEGSKA (reference sequence). This CDR3 is 15 amino acids long. The J segment lost 10 bases and the V segment lost 5 bases, leaving 12 bases of the junction unmatched. CDR3 in amino acids: CSAGSSGQGGSPLHF. Here the CDR3 DNA reads TGCAGTGCTGGAAGTTCGGGACAGGGCGGGTCACCCCTCCACTTT.

The rearrangement joins TRBV4-2 to TRBJ2-3, with 9 bases fitting TRBD2. CDR1 is LGHNA, CDR2 YNFKEQ, per germline. CDR3 length: 17 amino acids. The V segment lost 0 bases and the J segment 6 bases; nucleotides outside the gene matches: 10. CDR3 coding DNA: TGTGCCAGCAGCCAAGATCAGAATAGCGGGGGTCGGGATACGCAGTATTTT. As protein: CASSQDQNSGGRDTQYF.

This clonotype was seen just once. The chain couples TRBV29-1 to TRBJ2-5; D possibly matches TRBD1 or TRBD2 (5 bases each). Germline-derived CDR1 and CDR2 are SQVTM and ANQGSEA. Trimming left V 3 bases short and J 1 base short, with 9 bases between. The CDR3 extends over 13 amino acids. CDR3 protein: CSVDGGPQETQYF. The CDR3 nucleotides are TGCAGCGTTGATGGGGGTCCCCAAGAGACCCAGTACTTC.

This chain links TRBV3-1 with TRBJ2-4, with D possibly TRBD2 on 6 matching bases. From germline, CDR1 is LGHDT and CDR2 YNNKEL (reference sequence). The CDR3 consists of 12 residues. V was cut by 5 bases and J by 14 bases, with 16 bases left in between. The CDR3 DNA is TGTGCCAGCAGCAACCCCGGGGGTCAAAAGTACTTC. Its protein product is CASSNPGGQKYF.

This chain links TRBV12-3 or TRBV12-4 with TRBJ1-6, with TRBD1 matching 7 bases. Germline trimming cut 5 bases from V and 5 bases from J; bases unmatched to any gene: 6. The CDR3 totals 15 residues. The CDR3 reads CASSQDRVDNSPLHF. CDR3 coding DNA: TGTGCCAGCAGTCAAGACAGGGTGGATAATTCACCCCTCCACTTT.

The V call is TRBV30, the J call TRBJ1-2; TRBD1 might be the D (6 bases). The CDR3 totals 13 residues. Per the germline V gene, CDR1 is GTSNPN and CDR2 is SVGIG (reference sequence). With 5 bases removed from V and 2 bases from J, the gap between germline ends came to 12 bases. In DNA form, the CDR3 reads TGTGCCTGGGGAGCAGGGGCAAACTATGGCTACACCTTC. Translating gives CAWGAGANYGYTF.